The source of this T cell receptor (beta chain) is a study of shared clonotypes between healthy human individuals. Overall study findings and caveats: Several donors held roughly 5% of naive CD4 clonotypes in common.

Profiled with immunoSEQ multiplex PCR; TCRdb holds only in-frame clones, not every one. Among over a million clones listed, about 84% were seen once. A few counts support this clone. Antigen: not known. This sample also contains other DNA sequences that code for the same CDR3. Germline values: CDR1 SGHRS, CDR2 YFSETQ. The CDR3 is made up of 14 amino acids. V lost 1 base, J lost 4 bases, and 4 bases stayed unmatched. V and J are TRBV5-1 and TRBJ2-7; 8 bases match TRBD2. The sequence derives from a man younger than 30 in good health. Some clones in this sample may be carry-over from other donors' samples. Source material: memory CD4+ T cells from PBMCs. Subset described: CD45RA-negative fraction. In nucleotides, the CDR3 is TGCGCCAGCAGCTTGTTGGCGGGAGGTTACGAGCAGTACTTC. Amino acid sequence: CASSLLAGGYEQYF. Complete variable domain (other parts from reference TRBV5-1 and TRBJ2-7): KAGVTQTPRYLIKTRGQQVTLSCSPISGHRSVSWYQQTPGQGLQFLFEYFSETQRNKGNFPGRFSGRQFSNSRSEMNVSTLELGDSALYLCASSLLAGGYEQYFGPGTRLTVT.